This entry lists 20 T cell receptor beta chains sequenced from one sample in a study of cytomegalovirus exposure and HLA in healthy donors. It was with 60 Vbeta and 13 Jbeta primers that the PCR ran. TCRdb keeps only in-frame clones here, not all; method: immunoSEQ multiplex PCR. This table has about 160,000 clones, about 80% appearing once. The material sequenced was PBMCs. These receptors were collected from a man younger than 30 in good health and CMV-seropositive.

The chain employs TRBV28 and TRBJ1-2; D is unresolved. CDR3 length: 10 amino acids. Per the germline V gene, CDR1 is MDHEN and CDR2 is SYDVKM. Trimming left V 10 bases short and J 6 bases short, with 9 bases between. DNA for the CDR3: TGTGCCATCTCAGGCGATGGCTACACCTTC. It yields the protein CAISGDGYTF.

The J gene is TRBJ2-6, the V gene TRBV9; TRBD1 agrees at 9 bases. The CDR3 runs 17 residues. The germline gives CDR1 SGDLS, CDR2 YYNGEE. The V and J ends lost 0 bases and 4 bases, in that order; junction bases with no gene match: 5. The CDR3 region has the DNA TGTGCCAGCAGCGTAGATACAGGGGGCTGGGGGGCCAACGTCCTGACTTTC. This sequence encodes CASSVDTGGWGANVLTF.

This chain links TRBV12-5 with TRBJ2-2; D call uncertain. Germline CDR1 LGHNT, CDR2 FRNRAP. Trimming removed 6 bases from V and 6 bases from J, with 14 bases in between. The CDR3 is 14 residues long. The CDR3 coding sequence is TGTGCTAGTGGGCCGAATTCCCAGGCCGGGGAGCTGTTTTTT. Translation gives CASGPNSQAGELFF.

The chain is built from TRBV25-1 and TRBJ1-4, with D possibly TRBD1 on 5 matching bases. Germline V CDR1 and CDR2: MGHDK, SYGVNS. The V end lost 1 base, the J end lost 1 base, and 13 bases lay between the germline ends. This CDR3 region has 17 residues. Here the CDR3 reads CASSESGVVRTNEKLFF. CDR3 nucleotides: TGTGCCAGCAGTGAATCGGGGGTCGTTAGAACTAATGAAAAACTGTTTTTT.

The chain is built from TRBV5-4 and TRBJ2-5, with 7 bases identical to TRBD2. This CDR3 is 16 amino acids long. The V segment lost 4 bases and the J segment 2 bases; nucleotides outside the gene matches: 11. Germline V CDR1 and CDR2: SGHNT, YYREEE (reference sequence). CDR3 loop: CASSQQGQGGQETQYF. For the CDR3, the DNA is TGTGCCAGCAGCCAGCAGGGCCAGGGAGGGCAAGAGACCCAGTACTTC.

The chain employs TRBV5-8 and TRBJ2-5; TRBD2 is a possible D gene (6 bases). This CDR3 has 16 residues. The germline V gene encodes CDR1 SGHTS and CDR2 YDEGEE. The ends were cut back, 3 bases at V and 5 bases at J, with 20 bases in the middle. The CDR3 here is CASSSLNWVRDETQYF. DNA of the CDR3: TGTGCCAGCAGCTCCCTTAACTGGGTGCGGGATGAGACCCAGTACTTC.

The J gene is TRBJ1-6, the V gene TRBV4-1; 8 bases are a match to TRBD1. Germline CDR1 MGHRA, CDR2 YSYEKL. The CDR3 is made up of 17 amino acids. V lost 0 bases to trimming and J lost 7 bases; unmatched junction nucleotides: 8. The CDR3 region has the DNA TGCGCCAGCAGCCAAGAGGAGCGGACAGGGAGCAATTCACCCCTCCACTTT. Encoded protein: CASSQEERTGSNSPLHF.

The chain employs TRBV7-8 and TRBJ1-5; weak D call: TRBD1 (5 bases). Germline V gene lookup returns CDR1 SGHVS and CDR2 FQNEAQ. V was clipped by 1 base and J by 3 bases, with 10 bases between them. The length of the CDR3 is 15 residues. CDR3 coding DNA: TGTGCCAGCAGCTTAGTAAGGGGCAACAATCAGCCCCAGCATTTT. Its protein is CASSLVRGNNQPQHF.

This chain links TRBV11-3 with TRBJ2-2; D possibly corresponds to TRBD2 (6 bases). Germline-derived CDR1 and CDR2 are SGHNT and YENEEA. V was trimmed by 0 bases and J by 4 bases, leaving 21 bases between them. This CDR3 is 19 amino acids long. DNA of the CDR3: TGTGCCAGCAGCTTAGATTATGTCCCCGGCAGGGACTCCACCGGGGAGCTGTTTTTT. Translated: CASSLDYVPGRDSTGELFF.

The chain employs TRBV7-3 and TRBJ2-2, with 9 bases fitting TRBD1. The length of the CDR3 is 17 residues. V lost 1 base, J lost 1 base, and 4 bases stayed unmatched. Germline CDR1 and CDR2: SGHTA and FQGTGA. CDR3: CASSLRTGVGNTGELFF. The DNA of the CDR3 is TGTGCCAGCAGCTTAAGGACAGGGGTGGGGAACACCGGGGAGCTGTTTTTT.

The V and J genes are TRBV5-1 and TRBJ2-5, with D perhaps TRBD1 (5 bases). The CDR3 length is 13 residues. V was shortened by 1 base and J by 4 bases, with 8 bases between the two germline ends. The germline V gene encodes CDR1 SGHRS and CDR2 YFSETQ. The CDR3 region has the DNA TGCGCCAGCAGCTTGTATCAGGGAGAGACCCAGTACTTC. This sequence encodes CASSLYQGETQYF.

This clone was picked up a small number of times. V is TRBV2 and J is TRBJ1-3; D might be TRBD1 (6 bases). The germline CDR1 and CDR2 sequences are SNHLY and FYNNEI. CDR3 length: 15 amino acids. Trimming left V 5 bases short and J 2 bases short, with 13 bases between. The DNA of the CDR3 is TGTGCCAGCAGTAAAACTACAGGGACTGGAAACACCATATATTTT. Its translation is CASSKTTGTGNTIYF.

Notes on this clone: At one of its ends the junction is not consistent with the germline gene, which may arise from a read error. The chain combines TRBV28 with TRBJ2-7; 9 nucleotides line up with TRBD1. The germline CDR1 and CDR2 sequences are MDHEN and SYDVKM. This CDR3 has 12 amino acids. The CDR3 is CASSLPDRGPLF. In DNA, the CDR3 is TGTGCCAGCAGTCTCCCGGACAGGGGCCCCCTCTTC.

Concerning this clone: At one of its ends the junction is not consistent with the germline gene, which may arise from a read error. The CDR3 spells CSSSSIYEQYF. The CDR3 DNA follows: TGTTCCAGCAGCTCAATCTACGAGCAGTACTTC. This chain uses TRBV7-9 with TRBJ2-7; D is undetermined. CDR3 size: 11 residues. CDR1 and CDR2 (germline): SEHNR, FQNEAQ (reference sequence). The whole variable domain, filled in from reference TRBV7-9 and TRBJ2-7, reads DTGVSQNPRHKITKRGQNVTFRCDPISEHNRLYWYRQTLGQGPEFLTYFQNEAQLEKSRLLSDRFSAERPKGSFSTLEIQRTEQGDSAMYLCSSSSIYEQYFGPGTRLTVT.

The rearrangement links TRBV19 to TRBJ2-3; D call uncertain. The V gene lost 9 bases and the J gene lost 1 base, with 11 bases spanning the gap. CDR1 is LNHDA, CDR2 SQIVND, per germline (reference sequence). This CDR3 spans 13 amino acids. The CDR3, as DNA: TGTGCCAGCAACACCCGGGGCACAGATACGCAGTATTTT. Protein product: CASNTRGTDTQYF.

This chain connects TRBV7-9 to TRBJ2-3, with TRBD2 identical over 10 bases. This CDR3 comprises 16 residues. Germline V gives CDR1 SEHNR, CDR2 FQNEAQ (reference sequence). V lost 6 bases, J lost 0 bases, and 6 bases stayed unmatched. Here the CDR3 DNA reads TGTGCCAGCAGGAAAGCGGGGGGGCGAAGCACAGATACGCAGTATTTT. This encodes CASRKAGGRSTDTQYF.

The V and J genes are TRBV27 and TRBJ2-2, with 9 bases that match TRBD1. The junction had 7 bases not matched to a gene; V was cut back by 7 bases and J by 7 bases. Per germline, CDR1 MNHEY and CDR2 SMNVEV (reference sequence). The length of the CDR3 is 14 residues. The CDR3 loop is CASTPGQGVGELFF. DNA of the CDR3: TGTGCCAGCACCCCGGGACAGGGAGTCGGGGAGCTGTTTTTT.

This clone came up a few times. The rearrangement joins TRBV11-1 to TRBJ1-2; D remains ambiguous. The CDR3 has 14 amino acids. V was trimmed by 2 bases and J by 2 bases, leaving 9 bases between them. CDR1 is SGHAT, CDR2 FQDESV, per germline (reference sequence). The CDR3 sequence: CASSLFATNYGYTF. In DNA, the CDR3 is TGTGCCAGCAGCTTATTCGCCACAAACTATGGCTACACCTTC.

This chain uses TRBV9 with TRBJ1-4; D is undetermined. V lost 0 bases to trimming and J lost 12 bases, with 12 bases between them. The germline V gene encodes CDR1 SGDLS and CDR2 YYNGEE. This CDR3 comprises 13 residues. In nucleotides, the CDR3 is TGTGCCAGCAGCGTAGGGAGACTTACGGAACTGTTTTTT. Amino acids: CASSVGRLTELFF.

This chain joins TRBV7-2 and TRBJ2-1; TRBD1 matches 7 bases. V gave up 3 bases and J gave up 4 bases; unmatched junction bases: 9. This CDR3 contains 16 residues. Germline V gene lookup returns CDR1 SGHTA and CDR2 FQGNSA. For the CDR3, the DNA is TGTGCCAGCAGCTTCCGGGACAGTCTGAGGTACAATGAGCAGTTCTTC. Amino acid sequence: CASSFRDSLRYNEQFF.